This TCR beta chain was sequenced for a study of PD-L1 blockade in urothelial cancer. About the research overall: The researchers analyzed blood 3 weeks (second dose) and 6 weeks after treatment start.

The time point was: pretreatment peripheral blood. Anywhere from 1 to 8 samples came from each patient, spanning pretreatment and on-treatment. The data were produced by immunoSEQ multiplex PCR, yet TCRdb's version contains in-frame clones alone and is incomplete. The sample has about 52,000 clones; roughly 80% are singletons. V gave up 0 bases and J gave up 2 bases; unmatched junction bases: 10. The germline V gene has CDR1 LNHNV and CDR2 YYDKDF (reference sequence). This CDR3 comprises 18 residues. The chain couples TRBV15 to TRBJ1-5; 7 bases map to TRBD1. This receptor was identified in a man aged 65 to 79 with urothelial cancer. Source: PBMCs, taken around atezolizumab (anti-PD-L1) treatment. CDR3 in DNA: TGTGCCACCAGCAGAGATTCGGCGACAGGGAGTGGCAATCAGCCCCAGCATTTT. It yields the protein CATSRDSATGSGNQPQHF. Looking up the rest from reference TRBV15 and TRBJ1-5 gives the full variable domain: DAMVIQNPRYQVTQFGKPVTLSCSQTLNHNVMYWYQQKSSQAPKLLFHYYDKDFNNEADTPDNFQSRRPNTSFCFLDIRSPGLGDTAMYLCATSRDSATGSGNQPQHFGDGTRLSIL.